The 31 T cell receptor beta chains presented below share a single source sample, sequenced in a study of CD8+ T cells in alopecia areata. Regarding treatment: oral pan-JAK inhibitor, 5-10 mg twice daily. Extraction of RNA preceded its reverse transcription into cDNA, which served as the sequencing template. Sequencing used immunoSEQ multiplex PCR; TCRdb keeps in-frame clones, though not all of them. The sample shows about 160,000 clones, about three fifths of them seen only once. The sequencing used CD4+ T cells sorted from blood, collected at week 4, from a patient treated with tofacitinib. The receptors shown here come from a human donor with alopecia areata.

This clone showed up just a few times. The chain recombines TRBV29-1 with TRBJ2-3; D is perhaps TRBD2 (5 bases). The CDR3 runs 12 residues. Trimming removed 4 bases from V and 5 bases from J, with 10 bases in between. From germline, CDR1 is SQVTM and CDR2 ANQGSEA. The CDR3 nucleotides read TGCAGCGTTGGTCGGGGAAAAGATACGCAGTATTTT. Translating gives CSVGRGKDTQYF.

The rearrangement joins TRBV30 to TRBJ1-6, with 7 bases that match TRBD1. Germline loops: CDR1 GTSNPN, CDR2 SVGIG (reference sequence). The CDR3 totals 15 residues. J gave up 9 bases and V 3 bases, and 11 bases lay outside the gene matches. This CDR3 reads CAWSGGDSNGSPLHF. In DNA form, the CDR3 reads TGTGCCTGGAGCGGGGGGGACAGCAATGGTTCACCCCTCCACTTT.

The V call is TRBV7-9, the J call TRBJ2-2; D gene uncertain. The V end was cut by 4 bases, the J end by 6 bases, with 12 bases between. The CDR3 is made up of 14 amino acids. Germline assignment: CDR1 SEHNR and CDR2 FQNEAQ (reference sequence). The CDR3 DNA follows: TGTGCCAGCAGCTCCCCCTACCTCTCCGGGGAGCTGTTTTTT. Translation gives CASSSPYLSGELFF.

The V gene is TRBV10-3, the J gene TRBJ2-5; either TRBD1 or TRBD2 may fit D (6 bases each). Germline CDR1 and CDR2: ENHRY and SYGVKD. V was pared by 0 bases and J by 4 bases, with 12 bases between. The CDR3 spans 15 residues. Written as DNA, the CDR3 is TGTGCCATCAGTGAGTCGTTGGGGGGCGGAGAGACCCAGTACTTC. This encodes CAISESLGGGETQYF.

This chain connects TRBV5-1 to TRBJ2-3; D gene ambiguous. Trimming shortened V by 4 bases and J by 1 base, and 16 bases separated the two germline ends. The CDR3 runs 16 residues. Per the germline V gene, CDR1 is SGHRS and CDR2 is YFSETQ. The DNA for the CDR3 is TGCGCCAGCAGCGTGGTTGTGGGCTTGGGCACAGATACGCAGTATTTT. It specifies CASSVVVGLGTDTQYF.

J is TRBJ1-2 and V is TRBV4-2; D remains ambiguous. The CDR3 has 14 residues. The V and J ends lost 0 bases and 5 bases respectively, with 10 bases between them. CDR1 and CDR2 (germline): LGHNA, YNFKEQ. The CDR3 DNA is TGTGCCAGCAGCCAAGATGCCCTCGGATATGGCTACACCTTC. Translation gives CASSQDALGYGYTF.

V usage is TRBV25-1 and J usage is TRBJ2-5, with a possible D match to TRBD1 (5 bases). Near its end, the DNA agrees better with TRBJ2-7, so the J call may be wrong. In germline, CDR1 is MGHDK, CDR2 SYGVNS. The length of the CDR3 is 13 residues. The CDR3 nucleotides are TGTGCCAGCAGTAGGGGTTGGACCTACGAGCAGTACTTC. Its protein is CASSRGWTYEQYF.

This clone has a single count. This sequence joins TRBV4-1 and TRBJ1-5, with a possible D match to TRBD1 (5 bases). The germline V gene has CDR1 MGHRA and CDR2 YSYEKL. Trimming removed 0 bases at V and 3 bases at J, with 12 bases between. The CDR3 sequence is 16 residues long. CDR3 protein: CASSQDWGSVNQPQHF. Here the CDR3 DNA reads TGCGCCAGCAGCCAAGATTGGGGCAGCGTCAATCAGCCCCAGCATTTT.

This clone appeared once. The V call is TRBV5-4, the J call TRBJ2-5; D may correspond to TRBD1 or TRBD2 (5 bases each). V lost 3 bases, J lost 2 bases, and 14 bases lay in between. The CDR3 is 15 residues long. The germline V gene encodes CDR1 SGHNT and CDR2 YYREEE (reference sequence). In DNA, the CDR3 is TGTGCCAGCAGCTCCTCTCCGGGACGGCAAGAGACCCAGTACTTC. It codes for CASSSSPGRQETQYF.

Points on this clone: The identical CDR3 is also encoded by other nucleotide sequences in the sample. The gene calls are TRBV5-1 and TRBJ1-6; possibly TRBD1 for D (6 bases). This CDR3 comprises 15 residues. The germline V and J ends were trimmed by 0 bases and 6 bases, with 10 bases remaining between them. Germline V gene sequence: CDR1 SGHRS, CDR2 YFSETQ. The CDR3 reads CASSLAEGGNSPLHF. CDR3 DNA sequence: TGCGCCAGCAGCTTGGCTGAGGGGGGTAATTCACCCCTCCACTTT.

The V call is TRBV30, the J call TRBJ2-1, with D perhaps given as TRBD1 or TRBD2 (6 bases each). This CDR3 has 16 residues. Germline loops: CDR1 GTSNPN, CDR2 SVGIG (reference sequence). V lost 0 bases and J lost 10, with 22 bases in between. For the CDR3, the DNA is TGTGCCTGGAGTGTACTCCCCCCCCCGGGGGCGACCGAGCAGTTCTTC. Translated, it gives CAWSVLPPPGATEQFF.

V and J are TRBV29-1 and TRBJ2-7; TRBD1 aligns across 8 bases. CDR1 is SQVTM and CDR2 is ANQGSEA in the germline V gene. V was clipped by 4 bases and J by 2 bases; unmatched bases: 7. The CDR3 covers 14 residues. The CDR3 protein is CSVGSGTGPYEQYF. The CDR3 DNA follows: TGCAGCGTTGGCTCCGGGACAGGACCCTACGAGCAGTACTTC.

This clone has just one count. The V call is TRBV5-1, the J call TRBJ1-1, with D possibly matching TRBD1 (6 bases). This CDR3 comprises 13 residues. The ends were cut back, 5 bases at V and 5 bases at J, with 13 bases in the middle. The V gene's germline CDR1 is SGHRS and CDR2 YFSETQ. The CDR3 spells CASRSGAGTEAFF. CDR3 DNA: TGCGCCAGCAGGTCGGGGGCCGGGACTGAAGCTTTCTTT.

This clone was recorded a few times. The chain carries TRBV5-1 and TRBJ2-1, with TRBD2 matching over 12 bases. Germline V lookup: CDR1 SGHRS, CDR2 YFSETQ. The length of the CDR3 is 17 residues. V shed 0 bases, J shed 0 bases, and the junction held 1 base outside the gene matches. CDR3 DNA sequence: TGCGCCAGCAGCTTGGGACTAGCGGGGGCCTCCTACAATGAGCAGTTCTTC. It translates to CASSLGLAGASYNEQFF. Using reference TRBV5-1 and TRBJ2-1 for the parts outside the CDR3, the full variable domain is KAGVTQTPRYLIKTRGQQVTLSCSPISGHRSVSWYQQTPGQGLQFLFEYFSETQRNKGNFPGRFSGRQFSNSRSEMNVSTLELGDSALYLCASSLGLAGASYNEQFFGPGTRLTVL.

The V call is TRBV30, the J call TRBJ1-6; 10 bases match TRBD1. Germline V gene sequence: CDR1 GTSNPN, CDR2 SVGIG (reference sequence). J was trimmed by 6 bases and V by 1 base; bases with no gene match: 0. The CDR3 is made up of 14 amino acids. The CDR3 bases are TGTGCCTGGAGTGGGGACAGGGGTAATTCACCCCTCCACTTT. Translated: CAWSGDRGNSPLHF.

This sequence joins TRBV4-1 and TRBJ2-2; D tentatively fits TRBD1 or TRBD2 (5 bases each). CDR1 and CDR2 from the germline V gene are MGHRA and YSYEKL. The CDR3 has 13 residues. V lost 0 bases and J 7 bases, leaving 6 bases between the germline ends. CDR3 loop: CASSQEGVGELFF. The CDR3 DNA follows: TGCGCCAGCAGCCAAGAGGGGGTCGGGGAGCTGTTTTTT.

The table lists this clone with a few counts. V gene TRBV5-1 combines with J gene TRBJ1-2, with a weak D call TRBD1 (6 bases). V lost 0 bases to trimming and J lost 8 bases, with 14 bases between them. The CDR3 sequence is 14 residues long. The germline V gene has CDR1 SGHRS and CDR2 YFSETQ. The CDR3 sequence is CASSLAGTGWGYTF. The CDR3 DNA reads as TGCGCCAGCAGCTTGGCCGGCACAGGGTGGGGCTACACCTTC.

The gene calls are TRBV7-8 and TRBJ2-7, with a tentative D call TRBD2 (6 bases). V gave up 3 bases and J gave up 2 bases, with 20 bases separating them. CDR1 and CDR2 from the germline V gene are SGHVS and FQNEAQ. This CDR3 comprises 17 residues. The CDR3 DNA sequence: TGTGCCAGCAGCTTTAGCGGCGGGACGGTGGGGGCCTACGAGCAGTACTTC. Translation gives CASSFSGGTVGAYEQYF. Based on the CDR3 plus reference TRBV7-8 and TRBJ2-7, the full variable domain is GAGVSQSPRYKVAKRGQDVALRCDPISGHVSLFWYQQALGQGPEFLTYFQNEAQLDKSGLPSDRFFAERPEGSVSTLKIQRTQQEDSAVYLCASSFSGGTVGAYEQYFGPGTRLTVT.

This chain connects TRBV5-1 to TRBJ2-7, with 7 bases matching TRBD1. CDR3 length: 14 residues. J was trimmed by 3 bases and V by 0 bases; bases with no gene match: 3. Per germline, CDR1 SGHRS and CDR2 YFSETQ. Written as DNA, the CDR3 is TGCGCCAGCAGCTTGGCCCAGGGGGACTACGAGCAGTACTTC. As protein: CASSLAQGDYEQYF.

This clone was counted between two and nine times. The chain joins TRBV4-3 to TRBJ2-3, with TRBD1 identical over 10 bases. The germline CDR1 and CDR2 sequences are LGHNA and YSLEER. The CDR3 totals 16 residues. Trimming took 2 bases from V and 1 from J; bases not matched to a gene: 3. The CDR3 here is CASSQPGTGGTDTQYF. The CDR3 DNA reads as TGCGCCAGCAGCCAACCCGGGACAGGGGGCACAGATACGCAGTATTTT.

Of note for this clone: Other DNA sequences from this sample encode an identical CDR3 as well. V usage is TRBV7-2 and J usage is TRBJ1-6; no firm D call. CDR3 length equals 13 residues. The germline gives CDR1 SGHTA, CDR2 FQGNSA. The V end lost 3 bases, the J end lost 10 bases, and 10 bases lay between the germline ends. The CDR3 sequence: CASSLRRGSPLHF. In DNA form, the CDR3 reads TGTGCCAGCAGCTTGAGGCGCGGATCACCCCTCCACTTT.

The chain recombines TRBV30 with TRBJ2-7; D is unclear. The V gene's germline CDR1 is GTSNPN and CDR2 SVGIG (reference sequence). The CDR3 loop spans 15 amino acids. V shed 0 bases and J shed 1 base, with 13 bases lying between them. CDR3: CAWSVGQVISYEQYF. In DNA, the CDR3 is TGTGCCTGGAGTGTAGGGCAGGTTATTTCCTACGAGCAGTACTTC.

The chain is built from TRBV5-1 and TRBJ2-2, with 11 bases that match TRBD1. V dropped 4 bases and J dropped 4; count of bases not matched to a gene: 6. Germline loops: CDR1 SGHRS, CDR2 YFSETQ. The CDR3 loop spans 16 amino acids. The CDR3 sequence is CASSHPGTGGTGELFF. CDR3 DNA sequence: TGCGCCAGCAGCCATCCCGGGACAGGGGGCACCGGGGAGCTGTTTTTT.

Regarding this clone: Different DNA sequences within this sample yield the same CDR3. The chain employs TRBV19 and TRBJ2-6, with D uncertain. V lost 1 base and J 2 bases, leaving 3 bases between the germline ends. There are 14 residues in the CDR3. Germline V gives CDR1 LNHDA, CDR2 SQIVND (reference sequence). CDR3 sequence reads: CASSIGAGANVLTF. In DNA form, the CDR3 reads TGTGCCAGTAGTATAGGCGCTGGGGCCAACGTCCTGACTTTC.

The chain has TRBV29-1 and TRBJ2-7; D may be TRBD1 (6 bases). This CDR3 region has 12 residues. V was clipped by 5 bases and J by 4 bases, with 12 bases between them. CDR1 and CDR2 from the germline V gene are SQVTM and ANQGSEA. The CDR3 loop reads CSVRTVIYEQYF. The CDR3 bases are TGCAGCGTTAGGACAGTGATATACGAGCAGTACTTC.

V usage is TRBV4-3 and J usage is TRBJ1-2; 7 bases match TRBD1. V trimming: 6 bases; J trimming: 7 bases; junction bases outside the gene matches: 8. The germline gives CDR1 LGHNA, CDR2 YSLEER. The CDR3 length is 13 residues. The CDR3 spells CASSTRQGVGYTF. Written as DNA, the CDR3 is TGCGCCAGCAGTACTAGACAGGGAGTTGGCTACACCTTC.

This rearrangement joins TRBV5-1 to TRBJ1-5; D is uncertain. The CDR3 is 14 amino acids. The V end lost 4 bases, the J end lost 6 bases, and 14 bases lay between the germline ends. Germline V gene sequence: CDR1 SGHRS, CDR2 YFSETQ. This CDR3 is CASSPQWGSQPQHF. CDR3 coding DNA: TGCGCCAGCAGCCCACAATGGGGTAGTCAGCCCCAGCATTTT.

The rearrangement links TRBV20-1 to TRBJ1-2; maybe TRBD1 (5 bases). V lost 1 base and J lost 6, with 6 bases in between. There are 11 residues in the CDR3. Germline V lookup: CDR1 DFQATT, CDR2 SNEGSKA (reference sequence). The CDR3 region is CSARVGDGYTF. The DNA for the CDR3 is TGCAGTGCTAGAGTAGGGGATGGCTACACCTTC.

The CDR3 protein is CASRTNYGYTF. The CDR3 nucleotides read TGTGCCAGCCGGACTAACTATGGCTACACCTTC. This rearrangement joins TRBV6-6 to TRBJ1-2; unclear D gene. Trimming took 8 bases from V and 0 from J, leaving 4 bases between them. The length of the CDR3 is 11 residues. Germline assignment: CDR1 MNHNY and CDR2 SVGAGI (reference sequence).

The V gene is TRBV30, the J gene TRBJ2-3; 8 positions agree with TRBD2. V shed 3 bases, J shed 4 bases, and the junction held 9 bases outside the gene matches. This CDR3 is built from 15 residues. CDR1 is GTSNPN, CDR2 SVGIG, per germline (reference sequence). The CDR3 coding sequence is TGTGCCTGGAGCCCCGGGGGGGGGCTGGCAGATACGCAGTATTTT. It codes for CAWSPGGGLADTQYF. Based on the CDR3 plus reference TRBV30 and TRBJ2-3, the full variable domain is SQTIHQWPATLVQPVGSPLSLECTVEGTSNPNLYWYRQAAGRGLQLLFYSVGIGQISSEVPQNLSASRPQDRQFILSSKKLLLSDSGFYLCAWSPGGGLADTQYFGPGTRLTVL.

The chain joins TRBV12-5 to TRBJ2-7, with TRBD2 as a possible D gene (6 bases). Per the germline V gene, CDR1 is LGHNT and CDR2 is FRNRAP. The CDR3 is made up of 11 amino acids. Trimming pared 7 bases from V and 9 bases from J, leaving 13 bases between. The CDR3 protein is CASARGAGQYF. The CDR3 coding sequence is TGTGCTAGTGCTCGCGGGGCCGGGCAGTACTTC.